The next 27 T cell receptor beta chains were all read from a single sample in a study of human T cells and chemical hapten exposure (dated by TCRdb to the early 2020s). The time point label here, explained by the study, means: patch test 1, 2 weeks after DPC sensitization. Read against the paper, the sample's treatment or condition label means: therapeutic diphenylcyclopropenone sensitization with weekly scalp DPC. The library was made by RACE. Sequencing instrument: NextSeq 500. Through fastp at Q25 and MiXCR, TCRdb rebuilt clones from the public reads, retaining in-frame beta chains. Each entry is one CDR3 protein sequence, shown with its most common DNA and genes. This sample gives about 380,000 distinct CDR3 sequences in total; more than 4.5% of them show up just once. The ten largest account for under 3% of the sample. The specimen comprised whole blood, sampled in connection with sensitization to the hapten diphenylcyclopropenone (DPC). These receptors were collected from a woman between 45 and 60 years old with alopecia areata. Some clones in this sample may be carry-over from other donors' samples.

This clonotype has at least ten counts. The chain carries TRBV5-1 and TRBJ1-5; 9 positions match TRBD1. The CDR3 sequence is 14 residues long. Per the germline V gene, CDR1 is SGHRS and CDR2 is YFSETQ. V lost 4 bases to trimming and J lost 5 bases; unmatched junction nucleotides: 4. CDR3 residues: CASSPGQGYQPQHF. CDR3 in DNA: TGCGCCAGCAGCCCCGGACAGGGGTATCAGCCCCAGCATTTT. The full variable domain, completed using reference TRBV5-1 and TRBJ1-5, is KAGVTQTPRYLIKTRGQQVTLSCSPISGHRSVSWYQQTPGQGLQFLFEYFSETQRNKGNFPGRFSGRQFSNSRSEMNVSTLELGDSALYLCASSPGQGYQPQHFGDGTRLSIL.

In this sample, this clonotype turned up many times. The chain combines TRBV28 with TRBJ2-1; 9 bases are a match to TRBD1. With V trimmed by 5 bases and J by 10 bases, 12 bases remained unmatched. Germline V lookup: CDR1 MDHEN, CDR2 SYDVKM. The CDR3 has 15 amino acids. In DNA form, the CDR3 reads TGTGCCAGCAGTCCCTCCGGGACAGGGTCTTCCGAGCAGTTCTTC. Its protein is CASSPSGTGSSEQFF.

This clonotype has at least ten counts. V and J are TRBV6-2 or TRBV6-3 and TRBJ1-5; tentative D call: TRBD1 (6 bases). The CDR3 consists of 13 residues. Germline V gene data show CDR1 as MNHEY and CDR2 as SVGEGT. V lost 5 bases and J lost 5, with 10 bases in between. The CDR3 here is CASSPTGYQPQHF. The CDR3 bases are TGTGCCAGCAGTCCTACAGGGTATCAGCCCCAGCATTTT.

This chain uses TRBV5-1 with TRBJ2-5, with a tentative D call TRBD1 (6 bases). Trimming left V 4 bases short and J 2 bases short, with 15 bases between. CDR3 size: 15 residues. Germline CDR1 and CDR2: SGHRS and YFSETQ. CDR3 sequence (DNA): TGCGCCAGCAGCCCTACAGGACAGCAACAAGAGACCCAGTACTTC. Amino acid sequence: CASSPTGQQQETQYF.

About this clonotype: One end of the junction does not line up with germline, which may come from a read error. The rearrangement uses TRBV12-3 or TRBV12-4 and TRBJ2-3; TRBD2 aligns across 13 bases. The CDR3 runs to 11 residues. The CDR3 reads CASRSGLAGVF. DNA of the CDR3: TGTGCCAGCAGATCCGGACTAGCGGGAGTTTTT.

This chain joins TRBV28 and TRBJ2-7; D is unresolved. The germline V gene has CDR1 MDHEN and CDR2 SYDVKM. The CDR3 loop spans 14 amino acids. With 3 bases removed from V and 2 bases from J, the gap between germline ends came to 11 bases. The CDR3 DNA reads TGTGCCAGCAGTTTCCAGGCAGCCCCCTACGAGCAGTACTTC. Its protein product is CASSFQAAPYEQYF.

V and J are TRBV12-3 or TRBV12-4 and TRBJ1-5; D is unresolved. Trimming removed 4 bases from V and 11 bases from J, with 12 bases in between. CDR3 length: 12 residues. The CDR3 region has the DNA TGTGCCAGCAGTTCCACCGAAGCGGCCCAGCATTTT. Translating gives CASSSTEAAQHF.

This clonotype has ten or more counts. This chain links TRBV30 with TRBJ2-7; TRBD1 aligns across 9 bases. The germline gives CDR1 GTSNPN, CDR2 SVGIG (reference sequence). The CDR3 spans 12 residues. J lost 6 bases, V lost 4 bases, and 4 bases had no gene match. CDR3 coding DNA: TGTGCCTGGACGGACAGGGGAAGCGAGCAGTACTTC. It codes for CAWTDRGSEQYF.

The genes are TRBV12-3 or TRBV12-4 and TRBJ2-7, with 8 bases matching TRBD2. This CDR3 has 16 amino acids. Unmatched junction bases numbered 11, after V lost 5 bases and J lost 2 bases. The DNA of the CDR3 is TGTGCCAGCAGTCCAAGGGGCGGGGGGATTGCCTACGAGCAGTACTTC. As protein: CASSPRGGGIAYEQYF.

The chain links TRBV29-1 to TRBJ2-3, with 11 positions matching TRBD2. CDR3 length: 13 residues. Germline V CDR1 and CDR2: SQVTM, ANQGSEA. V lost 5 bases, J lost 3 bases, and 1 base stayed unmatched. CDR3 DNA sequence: TGCAGCGTTTCTAGCGGGAGGACAGATACGCAGTATTTT. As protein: CSVSSGRTDTQYF.

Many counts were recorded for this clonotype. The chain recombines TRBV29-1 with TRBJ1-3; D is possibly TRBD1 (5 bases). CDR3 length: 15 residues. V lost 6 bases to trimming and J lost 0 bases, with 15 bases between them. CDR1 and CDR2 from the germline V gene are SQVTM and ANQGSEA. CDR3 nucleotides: TGCAGCGTGGTGGGACCGACCAGCTCTGGAAACACCATATATTTT. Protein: CSVVGPTSSGNTIYF.

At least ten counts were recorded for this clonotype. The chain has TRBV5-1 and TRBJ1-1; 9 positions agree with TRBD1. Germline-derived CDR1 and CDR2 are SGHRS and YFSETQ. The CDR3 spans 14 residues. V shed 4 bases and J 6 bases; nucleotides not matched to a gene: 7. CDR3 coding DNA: TGCGCCAGCAGCCCCGGGACAGGGTTTGCTGAAGCTTTCTTT. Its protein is CASSPGTGFAEAFF.

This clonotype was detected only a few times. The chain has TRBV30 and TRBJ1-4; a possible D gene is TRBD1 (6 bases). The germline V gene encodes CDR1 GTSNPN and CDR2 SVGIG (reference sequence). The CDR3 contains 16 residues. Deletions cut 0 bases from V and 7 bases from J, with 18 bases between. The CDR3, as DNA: TGTGCCTGGAGTGTAGGGGGAGGGCAGGGCGGTGAAAAACTGTTTTTT. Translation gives CAWSVGGGQGGEKLFF.

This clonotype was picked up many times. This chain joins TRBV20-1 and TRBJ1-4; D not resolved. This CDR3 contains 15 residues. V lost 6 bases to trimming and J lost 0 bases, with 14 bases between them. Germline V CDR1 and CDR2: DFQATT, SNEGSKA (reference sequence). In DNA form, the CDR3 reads TGCAGTGCCACCGGATGGGGTGCAACTAATGAAAAACTGTTTTTT. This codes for CSATGWGATNEKLFF.

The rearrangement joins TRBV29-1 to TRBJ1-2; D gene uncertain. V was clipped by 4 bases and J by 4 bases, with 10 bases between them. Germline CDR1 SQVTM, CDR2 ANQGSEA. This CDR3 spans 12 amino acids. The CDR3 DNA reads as TGCAGCGTTGGGGATGCCACCTATGGCTACACCTTC. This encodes CSVGDATYGYTF.

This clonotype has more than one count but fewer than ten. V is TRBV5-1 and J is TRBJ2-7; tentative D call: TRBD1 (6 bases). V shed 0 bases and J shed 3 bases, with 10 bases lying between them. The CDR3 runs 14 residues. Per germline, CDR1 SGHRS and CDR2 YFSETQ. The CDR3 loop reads CASSLDGQLYEQYF. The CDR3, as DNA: TGCGCCAGCAGCTTGGACGGACAGCTCTACGAGCAGTACTTC.

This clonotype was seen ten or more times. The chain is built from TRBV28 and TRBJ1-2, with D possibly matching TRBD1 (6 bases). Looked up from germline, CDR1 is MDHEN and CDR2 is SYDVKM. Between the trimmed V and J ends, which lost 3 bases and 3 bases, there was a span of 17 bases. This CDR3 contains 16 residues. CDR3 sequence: CASSFSGQGQDYGYTF. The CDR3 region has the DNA TGTGCCAGCAGTTTTAGTGGGCAGGGGCAGGACTATGGCTACACCTTC.

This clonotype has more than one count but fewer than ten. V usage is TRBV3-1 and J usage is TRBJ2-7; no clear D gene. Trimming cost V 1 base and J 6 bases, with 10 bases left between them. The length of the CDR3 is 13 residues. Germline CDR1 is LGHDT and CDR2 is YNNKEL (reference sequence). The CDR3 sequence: CASSQVAGAEQYF. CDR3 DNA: TGTGCCAGCAGCCAAGTAGCAGGAGCCGAGCAGTACTTC.

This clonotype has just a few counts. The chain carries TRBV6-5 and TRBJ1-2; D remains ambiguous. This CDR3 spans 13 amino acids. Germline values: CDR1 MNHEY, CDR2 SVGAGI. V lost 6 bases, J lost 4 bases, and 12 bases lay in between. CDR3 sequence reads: CASRDGSAYGYTF. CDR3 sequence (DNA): TGTGCCAGCAGAGACGGGAGCGCCTATGGCTACACCTTC.

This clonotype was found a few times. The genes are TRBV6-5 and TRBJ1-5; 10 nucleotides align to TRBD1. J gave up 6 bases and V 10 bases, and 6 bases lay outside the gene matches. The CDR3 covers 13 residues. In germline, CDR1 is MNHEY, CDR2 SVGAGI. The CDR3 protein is CATSGTGAQPQHF. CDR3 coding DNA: TGTGCCACGTCGGGGACAGGGGCTCAGCCCCAGCATTTT.

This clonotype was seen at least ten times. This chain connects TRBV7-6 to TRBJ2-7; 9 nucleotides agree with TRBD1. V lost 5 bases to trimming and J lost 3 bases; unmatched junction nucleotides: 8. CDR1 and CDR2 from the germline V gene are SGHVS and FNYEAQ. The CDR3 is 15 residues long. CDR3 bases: TGTGCCAGCAGCAAGGACAGACAGGGGGGCTACGAGCAGTACTTC. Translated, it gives CASSKDRQGGYEQYF.

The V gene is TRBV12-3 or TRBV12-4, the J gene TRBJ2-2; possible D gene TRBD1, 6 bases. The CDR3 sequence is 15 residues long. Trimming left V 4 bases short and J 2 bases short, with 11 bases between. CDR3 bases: TGTGCCAGCAGTTCCGGGACAATAAACACCGGGGAGCTGTTTTTT. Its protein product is CASSSGTINTGELFF.

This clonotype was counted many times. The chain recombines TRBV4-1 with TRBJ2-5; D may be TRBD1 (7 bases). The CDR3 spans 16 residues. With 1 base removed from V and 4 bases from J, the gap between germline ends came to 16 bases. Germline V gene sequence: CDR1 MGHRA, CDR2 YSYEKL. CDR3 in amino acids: CASSQGETGRRETQYF. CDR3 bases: TGCGCCAGCAGCCAAGGGGAGACAGGGAGGCGAGAGACCCAGTACTTC.

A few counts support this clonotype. The CDR3 here is CASVEGNYGYTF. The CDR3 nucleotides read TGTGCCAGCGTCGAGGGCAACTATGGCTACACCTTC. V usage is TRBV2 and J usage is TRBJ1-2; no clear D. The germline CDR1 and CDR2 sequences are SNHLY and FYNNEI. Trimming pared 8 bases from V and 2 bases from J, leaving 9 bases between. The CDR3 consists of 12 residues. Based on the CDR3 plus reference TRBV2 and TRBJ1-2, the full variable domain is EPEVTQTPSHQVTQMGQEVILRCVPISNHLYFYWYRQILGQKVEFLVSFYNNEISEKSEIFDDQFSVERPDGSNFTLKIRSTKLEDSAMYFCASVEGNYGYTFGSGTRLTVV.

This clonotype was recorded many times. The CDR3 spells CATWSQGEDYGYTF. The CDR3, as DNA: TGTGCCACCTGGTCCCAGGGCGAGGACTATGGCTACACCTTC. The J gene is TRBJ1-2, the V gene TRBV6-2 or TRBV6-3; D may be TRBD1 (5 bases). Germline CDR1 is MNHEY and CDR2 is SVGEGT. This CDR3 has 14 amino acids. Trimming removed 10 bases from V and 3 bases from J, with 18 bases in between.

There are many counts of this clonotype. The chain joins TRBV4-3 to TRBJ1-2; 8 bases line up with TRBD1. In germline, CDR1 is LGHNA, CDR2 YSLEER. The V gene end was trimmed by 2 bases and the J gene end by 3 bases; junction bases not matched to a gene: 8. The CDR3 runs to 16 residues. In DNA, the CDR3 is TGCGCCAGCAGCCAAATCCCGCAGGGGGCTGACTATGGCTACACCTTC. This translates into CASSQIPQGADYGYTF.

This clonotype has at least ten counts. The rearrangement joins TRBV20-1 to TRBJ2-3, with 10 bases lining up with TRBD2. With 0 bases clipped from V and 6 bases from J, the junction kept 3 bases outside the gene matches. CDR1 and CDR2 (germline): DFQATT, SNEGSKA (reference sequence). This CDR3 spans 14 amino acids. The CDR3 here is CSARDSGGLDTQYF. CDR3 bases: TGCAGTGCTAGAGATAGCGGGGGGTTGGATACGCAGTATTTT.